This T cell receptor (beta chain) emerged from a study of cytotoxic CD8 clonotypes in ibrutinib-treated CLL. Study in general: Treatment had run for a median approximately twelve months, range 6 to 36, when response samples were taken. Whole-study findings and limits: Few clonotypes were public, and these shrank or held steady under treatment. Clonality was higher at ibrutinib response and returned toward baseline at progression.

Turning to this clone: Its specificity is unknown.

Here immunoSEQ multiplex PCR was the method, and the copy in TCRdb shows in-frame clones only, minus some. The data show around 310,000 clones, roughly 79% seen once. This CDR3 spans 17 amino acids. With 5 bases clipped from V and 3 bases from J, the junction kept 14 bases outside the gene matches. The germline V gene encodes CDR1 LNHNV and CDR2 YYDKDF (reference sequence). The material was PBMCs, obtained before ibrutinib treatment. The sequence derives from a human donor with chronic lymphocytic leukemia. The chain employs TRBV15 and TRBJ2-7, with 9 bases identical to TRBD1. The CDR3 coding sequence is TGTGCCACCAGCCCGACCGGACAGGGGAAAAAAAACTACGAGCAGTACTTC. Translation: CATSPTGQGKKNYEQYF.